One T cell receptor (beta chain) is described in this entry. Original processing methods: Reference gene primer amplification gave estimated nucleated cell counts. Using immunoSEQ multiplex PCR, the repertoire was profiled, and TCRdb retains in-frame clones only, with some absent. V and J calls and clone size are copied from that table; D and trimming were computed from the DNA. This repertoire shows about 180,000 clones, around 90% found once; its top ten account for 1.6%. This entry belongs to a study of blood T cell repertoires in COVID-19. Study overall: Acute-phase and convalescent COVID-19 samples originated in the United States, Italy and Spain.

The material sequenced was peripheral blood. This clonotype was sampled from a woman aged 50 to 65 with acute or convalescent COVID-19.

The CDR3 reads CASSLTGTISGNTIYF. The CDR3 bases are TGCGCCAGCAGCCTTACCGGGACTATCTCTGGAAACACCATATATTTT. The chain joins TRBV5-1 to TRBJ1-3; D may be TRBD1 (5 bases). This CDR3 has 16 residues. Germline CDR1 is SGHRS and CDR2 is YFSETQ. The germline V and J ends were trimmed by 4 bases and 0 bases, with 14 bases remaining between them.